This T cell receptor (beta chain) was sequenced in a study of shared clonotypes between healthy human individuals. The unsorted PBMC replicate PCRs were performed with approximately 300 ng DNA, 30,000 to 35,000 T cell genomes. Here immunoSEQ multiplex PCR was the method, and the copy in TCRdb shows in-frame clones only, minus some. The repertoire consists of about 490,000 clones, with around 80% occurring once and the leading ten covering over 10%. This clone has just one count. Its antigen is unknown. Findings and caveats of the study: The sampled material consisted only of blood, and tissue repertoires are likely to differ.

Healthy HIV-negative adults with no recent acute infections or vaccinations were recruited as donors. J lost 7 bases, V lost 3 bases, and 5 bases had no gene match. Germline CDR1 LNHDA, CDR2 SQIVND (reference sequence). The CDR3 consists of 15 residues. Sequenced: PBMCs. V is TRBV19 and J is TRBJ2-2; 10 nucleotides match TRBD2. The sequence was collected from a woman between 40 and 55 years old in good health. Some clones in this sample may be carry-over from other donors' samples. The CDR3 region is CASSMLAGAGGELFF. Here the CDR3 DNA reads TGTGCCAGTAGTATGCTAGCGGGAGCGGGCGGGGAGCTGTTTTTT.